This T cell receptor beta chain was identified in a study of shared T cell receptors in the human thymus. Generated by immunoSEQ multiplex PCR, the TCRdb table keeps only in-frame clones and is missing some. Of hundreds of thousands of clones in the sample, around 95% were seen once. Trimming shortened V by 1 base and J by 6 bases, and 28 bases separated the two germline ends. This CDR3 contains 20 residues. In germline, CDR1 is MNHNS, CDR2 SASEGT. The origin of this receptor is a human donor. V usage is TRBV6-1 and J usage is TRBJ2-1; TRBD2 might be the D (10 bases). The sample comprised thymocytes. For the CDR3, the DNA is TGTGCCAGCAGTGAAGAGTTGGGGGACAGGGAGCGGGAGGGCTTCAATGAGCAGTTCTTC. It yields the protein CASSEELGDREREGFNEQFF.